This TCR beta chain stems from a study of identical twins. With regard to this clonotype: What it binds is unknown.

The study, taken as a whole, reports: Some out-of-frame alpha sequences were shared by twins, and these showed excess low generation probability.

Through template switching, a universal primer site was introduced, and the cDNA contained unique molecular identifiers. Using its own MiXCR run on the 5' RACE reads, TCRdb lists one record per CDR3 protein. The sample yields roughly 1,500,000 distinct CDR3 sequences, around 33% seen once. CDR1 and CDR2 (germline): SEHNR, FQNEAQ (reference sequence). The CDR3 is 13 amino acids. The V and J ends lost 5 bases and 7 bases respectively, with 14 bases between them. The chain has TRBV7-9 and TRBJ1-2, with D unresolved. The receptor was isolated from a newborn girl in good health. The sequenced material came from cord blood. The CDR3 DNA follows: TGTGCCAGCAGCGCAGACACCTGGGGTGGCTACACCTTC. Translation: CASSADTWGGYTF. The whole variable domain, filled in from reference TRBV7-9 and TRBJ1-2, reads DTGVSQNPRHKITKRGQNVTFRCDPISEHNRLYWYRQTLGQGPEFLTYFQNEAQLEKSRLLSDRFSAERPKGSFSTLEIQRTEQGDSAMYLCASSADTWGGYTFGSGTRLTVV.